A single sample is the source of the 5 T cell receptor beta chains below, sequenced in a study of blood T cells in healthy people across ages. A second PCR of 7 to 11 cycles used a sample-barcoded 5' primer and a J-beta primer mix. One entry per CDR3 protein results from TCRdb running MiXCR on the 5' RACE reads. The data contain about 800,000 distinct CDR3 sequences, 25% of them singletons. The same specimen was also included in a second study, on T cells of mothers and their children.

The source material was blood. Receptor source: a boy aged 5 to 17 in good health.

The CDR3 DNA sequence: TGTGCCAGCAGTTACGTAGGGGGGACTGAAGCTTTCTTT. Translation gives CASSYVGGTEAFF. The chain couples TRBV6-2 or TRBV6-3 to TRBJ1-1; TRBD1 might be the D (6 bases). Germline V gives CDR1 MNHEY, CDR2 SVGEGT. V was clipped by 2 bases and J by 5 bases, with 9 bases between them. The CDR3 runs 13 residues.

The chain carries TRBV6-2 or TRBV6-3 and TRBJ2-5; D might be TRBD2 (7 bases). Gene TRBJ2-7 matches the end of the DNA better, so the J call may be wrong. In germline, CDR1 is MNHEY, CDR2 SVGEGT. This CDR3 has 17 residues. The CDR3 DNA follows: TGTGCCAGCAGTTACTTTGCCCCGGCGGGGGCCCTCTACGAGCAGTACTTC. It specifies CASSYFAPAGALYEQYF.

This chain links TRBV7-3 with TRBJ2-5, with 7 nucleotides matching TRBD2. The CDR3 totals 14 residues. V trimming: 3 bases; J trimming: 5 bases; junction bases outside the gene matches: 6. Germline assignment: CDR1 SGHTA and CDR2 FQGTGA. CDR3: CASSFRAGDETQYF. The CDR3 bases are TGTGCCAGCAGCTTCCGGGCGGGGGATGAGACCCAGTACTTC.

The gene calls are TRBV4-3 and TRBJ1-6, with a possible D match to TRBD1 (5 bases). This CDR3 comprises 16 residues. Deletions cut 0 bases from V and 9 bases from J, with 15 bases between. Germline CDR1 and CDR2: LGHNA and YSLEER. The CDR3 DNA is TGCGCCAGCAGCCAAGATATGGGAGGGGCGTCTTCACCCCTCCACTTT. Its protein is CASSQDMGGASSPLHF.

Worth noting for this clonotype: At one of its ends the junction is not consistent with the germline gene, which may arise from a read error. The gene calls are TRBV11-2 and TRBJ1-1; maybe TRBD1 (5 bases). This CDR3 comprises 16 residues. Per germline, CDR1 SGHAT and CDR2 FQNNGV. DNA for the CDR3: TGTGCCAGCAGCCAGGATGCTCGGGGGAAGAACACTGAAGCTTCCTTT. It encodes CASSQDARGKNTEASF.